This T cell receptor beta chain was retrieved from a study of read filtering for tumor transcriptome and immune sequencing. The library was built from about 400 ng RNA with molecular barcoded adaptors for alpha/delta and beta/gamma chains. TCRdb re-called the reads through MiXCR, storing one row per CDR3 protein. The repertoire includes 8,500 to 9,500 distinct CDR3 sequences, approximately 15% of them detected once, and less than 30% sits in the top ten. The germline V and J ends were trimmed by 9 bases and 4 bases, with 9 bases remaining between them. The CDR3 is 11 residues long. The germline V gene encodes CDR1 MDHEN and CDR2 SYDVKM. In regard to this clonotype: This likely comes from a read error, as the CDR3 has no conserved phenylalanine or tryptophan at its end.

The TCR sequence derives from a donor aged 40 or over with multiple myeloma. The chain has TRBV28 and TRBJ1-2; D ambiguous. The sample taken for sequencing was a population of CD138-negative cells sorted from bone marrow. The CDR3 region is CASRTIYGYTS. The CDR3 coding sequence is TGTGCCAGTCGAACTATCTATGGCTACACCTCC.